By share of the sample, the clone carrying this T cell receptor beta chain is medium-sized. V dropped 5 bases and J dropped 13 bases, with 12 bases sitting between them. The CDR3 has 12 amino acids. CDR1 SEHNR and CDR2 FQNEAQ come from the germline V gene (reference sequence). This sample is part of a study of CD8 T cells in ankylosing spondylitis. TCRdb re-called the 5' RACE reads through MiXCR, storing one row per CDR3 protein. The table has some 200,000 distinct CDR3 sequences, 10% to 15% seen once. The TCR originated in a male donor with ankylosing spondylitis or in good health (not recorded which). The V call is TRBV7-9, the J call TRBJ2-6, with D unclear. The sequencing sample was made of blood, either unsorted or a sorted T cell fraction (not recorded which). This CDR3 is CASSLDSRVLTF. In DNA form, the CDR3 reads TGTGCCAGCAGCCTCGATTCGAGGGTCCTGACTTTC. Supplemented by reference TRBV7-9 and TRBJ2-6, the full variable domain reads DTGVSQNPRHKITKRGQNVTFRCDPISEHNRLYWYRQTLGQGPEFLTYFQNEAQLEKSRLLSDRFSAERPKGSFSTLEIQRTEQGDSAMYLCASSLDSRVLTFGAGSRLTVL.